What follows are 8 T cell receptor beta chains derived from one specimen sequenced in a study of T cell changes during pregnancy in multiple sclerosis. TCRdb keeps only in-frame clones here, not all; method: immunoSEQ multiplex PCR. The sample includes tens of thousands of clones, just under 95% of them seen just once. The sample consisted of peripheral blood, taken in the second trimester of pregnancy. These receptors all stem from a female donor with multiple sclerosis, enrolled in a pregnancy study.

CDR3 residues: CASSQDTLAGGPLSYEQYF. CDR3 DNA sequence: TGCGCCAGCAGCCAAGATACGCTAGCGGGAGGGCCCCTCTCCTACGAGCAGTACTTC. The gene calls are TRBV4-1 and TRBJ2-7; 12 nucleotides align to TRBD2. Germline-derived CDR1 and CDR2 are MGHRA and YSYEKL. The CDR3 is made up of 19 amino acids. V was pared by 0 bases and J by 0 bases, with 9 bases of the junction left unmatched.

The chain combines TRBV5-4 with TRBJ2-3, with TRBD2 matching 12 bases. The CDR3 totals 17 residues. V lost 1 base, J lost 3 bases, and 6 bases stayed unmatched. Germline V gene data show CDR1 as SGHNT and CDR2 as YYREEE (reference sequence). This CDR3 is CASSLWLAGGITDTQYF. The CDR3 nucleotides are TGTGCCAGCAGCTTGTGGCTAGCGGGAGGGATTACAGATACGCAGTATTTT.

This chain uses TRBV5-1 with TRBJ1-2; 10 bases match TRBD1. V shed 0 bases, J shed 6 bases, and the junction held 5 bases outside the gene matches. Germline CDR1 SGHRS, CDR2 YFSETQ. The CDR3 consists of 15 residues. This CDR3 is CASSLEGQGRHGYTF. CDR3 nucleotide sequence: TGCGCCAGCAGCTTGGAGGGACAGGGGCGTCATGGCTACACCTTC.

V usage is TRBV6-1 and J usage is TRBJ2-7; tentatively, D is TRBD2 (5 bases). The germline V and J ends were trimmed by 6 bases and 7 bases, with 22 bases remaining between them. The CDR3 has 15 residues. Germline V CDR1 and CDR2: MNHNS, SASEGT. The CDR3 coding sequence is TGTGCCAGCAGCGGGTTCAGCGGACCACTAGGAGAGCAGTACTTC. Its translation: CASSGFSGPLGEQYF.

The V gene is TRBV11-2, the J gene TRBJ1-2; the D is unclear. V dropped 0 bases and J dropped 3 bases, with 8 bases sitting between them. The V gene's germline CDR1 is SGHAT and CDR2 FQNNGV. This CDR3 contains 14 residues. The CDR3 DNA is TGTGCCAGCAGCTTAGAGTACAGAGACTATGGCTACACCTTC. Encoded protein: CASSLEYRDYGYTF.

V gene TRBV11-2 combines with J gene TRBJ2-5; 9 nucleotides match TRBD2. This CDR3 contains 16 residues. Germline assignment: CDR1 SGHAT and CDR2 FQNNGV. Unmatched junction bases numbered 10, after V lost 3 bases and J lost 5 bases. The CDR3 DNA reads TGTGCCAGCAGCTTTCAAGCGGGAGGTTTTATGGAGACCCAGTACTTC. Amino acid sequence: CASSFQAGGFMETQYF.

V is TRBV7-9 and J is TRBJ1-4, with D tentatively TRBD1 (5 bases). Germline V gene lookup returns CDR1 SEHNR and CDR2 FQNEAQ (reference sequence). V shed 5 bases and J shed 6 bases, with 16 bases lying between them. This CDR3 is built from 15 residues. The CDR3 here is CASSQMGGGYEKLFF. CDR3 nucleotides: TGTGCCAGCAGCCAGATGGGGGGAGGATATGAAAAACTGTTTTTT.

V usage is TRBV19 and J usage is TRBJ1-4; D uncertain. The CDR3 totals 14 residues. Germline V gives CDR1 LNHDA, CDR2 SQIVND (reference sequence). The V end lost 8 bases, the J end lost 4 bases, and 14 bases lay between the germline ends. CDR3 DNA sequence: TGTGCCAGTCGATACCGGGAGCTTAATGAAAAACTGTTTTTT. Amino acid sequence: CASRYRELNEKLFF.